This T cell receptor beta chain was recovered during a study of CD8 T cells in ankylosing spondylitis. A word on this clonotype: Its antigen remains unknown. At one boundary the junction diverges from the germline segment, which might be a read error.

Notes on the study in general: Apparently characteristic of ankylosing spondylitis blood was a TCR beta motif (about 8 highly homologous variants).

TCRdb called the 5' RACE reads again in MiXCR, with one record for every CDR3 protein. The top ten hold roughly a fifth of the sample, which has 670,000 or so distinct CDR3 sequences, around 17% seen once. Germline V gene sequence: CDR1 MGHDK, CDR2 SYGVNS. CDR3 length: 13 amino acids. Sequencing was performed on blood, either unsorted or a sorted T cell fraction (not recorded which). This chain links TRBV25-1 with TRBJ2-7, with a weak D call TRBD1 (6 bases). The sequence came from a male donor with ankylosing spondylitis. CDR3 DNA sequence: TGTGCCAGCAGTGGGTTTGGGGGCCGACCGACGGACTTC. It specifies CASSGFGGRPTDF.